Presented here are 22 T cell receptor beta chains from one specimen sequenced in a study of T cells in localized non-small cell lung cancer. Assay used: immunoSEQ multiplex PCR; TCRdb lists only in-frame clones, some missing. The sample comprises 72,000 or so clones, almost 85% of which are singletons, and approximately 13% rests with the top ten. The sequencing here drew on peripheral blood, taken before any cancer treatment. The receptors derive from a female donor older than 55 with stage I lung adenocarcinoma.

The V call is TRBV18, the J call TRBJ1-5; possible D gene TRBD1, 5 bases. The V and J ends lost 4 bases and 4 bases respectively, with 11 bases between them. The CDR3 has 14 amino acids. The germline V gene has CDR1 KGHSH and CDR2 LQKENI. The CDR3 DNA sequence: TGTGCCAGCTCACTGGATCCAGGGAATCAGCCCCAGCATTTT. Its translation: CASSLDPGNQPQHF.

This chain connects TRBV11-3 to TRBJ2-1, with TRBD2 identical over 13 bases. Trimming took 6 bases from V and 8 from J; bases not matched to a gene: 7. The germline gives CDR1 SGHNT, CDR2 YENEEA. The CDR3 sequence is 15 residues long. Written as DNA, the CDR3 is TGTGCCAGCAGTCCCGGGACTAGCGGGGCATATGAGCAGTTCTTC. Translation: CASSPGTSGAYEQFF.

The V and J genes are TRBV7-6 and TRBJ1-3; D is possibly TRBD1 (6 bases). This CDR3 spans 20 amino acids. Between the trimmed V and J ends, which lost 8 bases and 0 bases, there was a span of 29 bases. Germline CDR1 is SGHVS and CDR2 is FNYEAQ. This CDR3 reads CASSKHRGGPAILSGNTIYF. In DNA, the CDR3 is TGTGCCAGCTCCAAGCATAGGGGGGGTCCGGCCATCCTCTCTGGAAACACCATATATTTT.

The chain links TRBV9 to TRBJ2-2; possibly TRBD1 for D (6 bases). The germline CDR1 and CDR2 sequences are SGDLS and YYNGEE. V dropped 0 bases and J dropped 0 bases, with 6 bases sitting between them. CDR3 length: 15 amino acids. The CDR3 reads CASSVGTANTGELFF. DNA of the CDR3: TGTGCCAGCAGCGTAGGGACAGCGAACACCGGGGAGCTGTTTTTT.

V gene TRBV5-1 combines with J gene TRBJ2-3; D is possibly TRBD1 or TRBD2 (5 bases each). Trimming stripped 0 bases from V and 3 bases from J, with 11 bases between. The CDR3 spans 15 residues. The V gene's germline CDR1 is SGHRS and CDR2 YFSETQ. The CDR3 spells CASSLGDPRTDTQYF. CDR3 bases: TGCGCCAGCAGCTTGGGGGACCCAAGGACAGATACGCAGTATTTT. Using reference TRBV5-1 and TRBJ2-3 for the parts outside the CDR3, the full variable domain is KAGVTQTPRYLIKTRGQQVTLSCSPISGHRSVSWYQQTPGQGLQFLFEYFSETQRNKGNFPGRFSGRQFSNSRSEMNVSTLELGDSALYLCASSLGDPRTDTQYFGPGTRLTVL.

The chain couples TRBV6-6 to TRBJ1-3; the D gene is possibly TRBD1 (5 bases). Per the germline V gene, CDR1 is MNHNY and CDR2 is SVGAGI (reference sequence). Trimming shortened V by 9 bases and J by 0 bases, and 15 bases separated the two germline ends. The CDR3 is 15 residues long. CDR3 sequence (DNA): TGTGCCAGGGTTAGGGGACCGAGCTCTGGAAACACCATATATTTT. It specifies CARVRGPSSGNTIYF.

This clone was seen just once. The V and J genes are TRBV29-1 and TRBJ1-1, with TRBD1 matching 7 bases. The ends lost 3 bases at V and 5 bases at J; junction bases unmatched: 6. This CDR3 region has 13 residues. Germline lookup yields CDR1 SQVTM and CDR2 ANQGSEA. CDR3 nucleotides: TGCAGCGTTGATCCGGAGGGGGCTACTGAAGCTTTCTTT. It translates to CSVDPEGATEAFF.

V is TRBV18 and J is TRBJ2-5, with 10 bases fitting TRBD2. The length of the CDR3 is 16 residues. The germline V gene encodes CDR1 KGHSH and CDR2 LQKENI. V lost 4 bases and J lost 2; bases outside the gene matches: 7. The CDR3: CASSRLAGALQETQYF. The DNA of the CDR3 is TGTGCCAGCTCACGGCTAGCGGGGGCCCTACAAGAGACCCAGTACTTC. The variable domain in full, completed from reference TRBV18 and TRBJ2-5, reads NAGVMQNPRHLVRRRGQEARLRCSPMKGHSHVYWYRQLPEEGLKFMVYLQKENIIDESGMPKERFSAEFPKEGPSILRIQQVVRGDSAAYFCASSRLAGALQETQYFGPGTRLLVL.

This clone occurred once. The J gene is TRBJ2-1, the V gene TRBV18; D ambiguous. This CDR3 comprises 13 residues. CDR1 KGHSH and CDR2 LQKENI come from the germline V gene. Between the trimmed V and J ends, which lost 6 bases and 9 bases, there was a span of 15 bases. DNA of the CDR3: TGTGCCAGCTCCAAAAGATTAGACCTTGAGCAGTTCTTC. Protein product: CASSKRLDLEQFF.

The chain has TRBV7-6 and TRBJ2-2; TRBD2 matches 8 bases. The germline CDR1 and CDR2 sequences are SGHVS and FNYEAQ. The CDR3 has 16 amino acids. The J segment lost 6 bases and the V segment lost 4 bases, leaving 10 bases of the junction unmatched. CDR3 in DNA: TGTGCCAGCAGCTCTTTGGGACTAGGAAAAGCCGGGGAGCTGTTTTTT. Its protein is CASSSLGLGKAGELFF.

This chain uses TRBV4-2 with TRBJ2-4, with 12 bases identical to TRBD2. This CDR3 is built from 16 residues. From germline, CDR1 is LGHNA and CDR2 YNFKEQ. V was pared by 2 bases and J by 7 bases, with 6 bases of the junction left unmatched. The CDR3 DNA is TGTGCCAGCAGCCAATTGACTAGCGGGAGATCTAACATTCAGTACTTC. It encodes CASSQLTSGRSNIQYF.

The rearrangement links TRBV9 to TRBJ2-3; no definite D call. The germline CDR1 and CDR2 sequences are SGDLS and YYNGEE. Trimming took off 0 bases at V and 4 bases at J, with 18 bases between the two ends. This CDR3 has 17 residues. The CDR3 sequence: CASSVGLTRRIPDTQYF. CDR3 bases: TGTGCCAGCAGCGTAGGATTGACACGACGCATACCAGATACGCAGTATTTT.

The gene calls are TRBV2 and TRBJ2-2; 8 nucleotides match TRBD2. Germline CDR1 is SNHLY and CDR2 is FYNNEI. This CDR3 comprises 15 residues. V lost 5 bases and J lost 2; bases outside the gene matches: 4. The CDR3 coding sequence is TGTGCCAGCAGTCGGGGGGGCTCTAACACCGGGGAGCTGTTTTTT. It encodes CASSRGGSNTGELFF.

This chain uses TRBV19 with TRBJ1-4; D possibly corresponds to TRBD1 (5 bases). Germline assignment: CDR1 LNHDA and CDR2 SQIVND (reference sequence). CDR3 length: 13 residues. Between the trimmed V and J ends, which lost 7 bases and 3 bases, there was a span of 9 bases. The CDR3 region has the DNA TGTGCCAGTAAGGGGACGGCTAATGAAAAACTGTTTTTT. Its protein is CASKGTANEKLFF.

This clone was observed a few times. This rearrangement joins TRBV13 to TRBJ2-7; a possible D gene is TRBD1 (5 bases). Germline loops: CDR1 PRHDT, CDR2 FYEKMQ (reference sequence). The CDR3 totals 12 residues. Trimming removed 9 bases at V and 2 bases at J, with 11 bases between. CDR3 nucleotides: TGTGCCAGTCAAAAGGGGCCCTACGAGCAGTACTTC. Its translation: CASQKGPYEQYF. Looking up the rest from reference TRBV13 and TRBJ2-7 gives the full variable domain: AAGVIQSPRHLIKEKRETATLKCYPIPRHDTVYWYQQGPGQDPQFLISFYEKMQSDKGSIPDRFSAQQFSDYHSELNMSSLELGDSALYFCASQKGPYEQYFGPGTRLTVT.

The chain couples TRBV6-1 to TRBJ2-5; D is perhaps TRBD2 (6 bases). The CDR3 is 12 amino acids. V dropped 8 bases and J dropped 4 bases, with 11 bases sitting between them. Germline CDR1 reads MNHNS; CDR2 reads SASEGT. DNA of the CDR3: TGTGCCAGCGAGAGGCGGGGAGAGACCCAGTACTTC. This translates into CASERRGETQYF.

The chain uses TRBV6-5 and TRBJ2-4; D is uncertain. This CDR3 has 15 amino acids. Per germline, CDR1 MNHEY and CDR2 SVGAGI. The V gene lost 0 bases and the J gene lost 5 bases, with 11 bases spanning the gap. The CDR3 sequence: CASSYSSGRQNIQYF. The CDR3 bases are TGTGCCAGCAGTTACTCTTCCGGGCGGCAAAACATTCAGTACTTC.

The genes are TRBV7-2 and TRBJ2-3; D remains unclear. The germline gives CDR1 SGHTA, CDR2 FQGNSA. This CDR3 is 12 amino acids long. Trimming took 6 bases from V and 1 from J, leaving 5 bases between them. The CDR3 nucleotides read TGTGCCAGCAGACCAGGCACAGATACGCAGTATTTT. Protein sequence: CASRPGTDTQYF.

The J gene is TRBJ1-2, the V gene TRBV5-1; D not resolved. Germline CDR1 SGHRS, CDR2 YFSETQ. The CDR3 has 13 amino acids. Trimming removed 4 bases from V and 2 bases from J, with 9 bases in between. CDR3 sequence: CASSLSYNYGYTF. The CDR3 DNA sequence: TGCGCCAGCAGCCTCTCGTACAACTATGGCTACACCTTC.

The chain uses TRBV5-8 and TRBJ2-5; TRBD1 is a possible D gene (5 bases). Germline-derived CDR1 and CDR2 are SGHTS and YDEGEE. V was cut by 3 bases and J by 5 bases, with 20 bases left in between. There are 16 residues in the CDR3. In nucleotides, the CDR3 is TGTGCCAGCAGCTCCCGCGGACATTTGGTAGGGGAGACCCAGTACTTC. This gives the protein CASSSRGHLVGETQYF.

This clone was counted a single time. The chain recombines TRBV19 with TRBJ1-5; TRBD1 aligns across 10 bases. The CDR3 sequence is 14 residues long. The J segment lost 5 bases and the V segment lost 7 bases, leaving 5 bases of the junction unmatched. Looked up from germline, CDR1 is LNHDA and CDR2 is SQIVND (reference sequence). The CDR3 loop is CASNGDRGYQPQHF. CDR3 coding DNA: TGTGCCAGTAATGGGGACAGGGGCTATCAGCCCCAGCATTTT.

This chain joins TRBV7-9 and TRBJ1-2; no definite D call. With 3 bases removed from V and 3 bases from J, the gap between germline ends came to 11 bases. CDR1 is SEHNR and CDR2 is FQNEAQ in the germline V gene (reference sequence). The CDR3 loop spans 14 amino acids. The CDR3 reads CASSFQDIYYGYTF. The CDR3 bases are TGTGCCAGCAGCTTCCAAGACATATACTATGGCTACACCTTC. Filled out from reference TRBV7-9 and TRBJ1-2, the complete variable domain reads DTGVSQNPRHKITKRGQNVTFRCDPISEHNRLYWYRQTLGQGPEFLTYFQNEAQLEKSRLLSDRFSAERPKGSFSTLEIQRTEQGDSAMYLCASSFQDIYYGYTFGSGTRLTVV.